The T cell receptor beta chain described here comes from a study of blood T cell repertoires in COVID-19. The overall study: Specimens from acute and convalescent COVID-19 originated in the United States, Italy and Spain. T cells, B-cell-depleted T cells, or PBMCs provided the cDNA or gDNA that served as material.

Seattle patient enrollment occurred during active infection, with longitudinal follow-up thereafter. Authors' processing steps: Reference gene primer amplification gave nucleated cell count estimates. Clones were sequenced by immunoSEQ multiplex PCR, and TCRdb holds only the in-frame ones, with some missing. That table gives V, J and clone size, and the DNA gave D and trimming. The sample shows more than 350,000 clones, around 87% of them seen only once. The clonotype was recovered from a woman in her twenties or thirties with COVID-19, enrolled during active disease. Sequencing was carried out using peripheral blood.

The chain's CDR3 is CASSPSGDTEAFF. The DNA of the CDR3 is TGTGCCAGCAGCCCATCAGGGGATACTGAAGCTTTCTTT. This sequence joins TRBV5-4 and TRBJ1-1; tentatively, D is TRBD1 (6 bases). The CDR3 totals 13 residues. Trimming took off 4 bases at V and 5 bases at J, with 12 bases between the two ends. Germline V gene lookup returns CDR1 SGHNT and CDR2 YYREEE (reference sequence). The whole variable domain, filled in from reference TRBV5-4 and TRBJ1-1, reads ETGVTQSPTHLIKTRGQQVTLRCSSQSGHNTVSWYQQALGQGPQFIFQYYREEENGRGNFPPRFSGLQFPNYSSELNVNALELDDSALYLCASSPSGDTEAFFGQGTRLTVV.